One and the same sample provided the 29 T cell receptor beta chains below, sequenced in a study of blood T cell repertoires in COVID-19. The protocol was immunoSEQ multiplex PCR, while the TCRdb copy is restricted to in-frame clones and leaves out a portion. The repertoire holds over 200,000 clones, with around nine tenths as singletons. The source material was peripheral blood. All receptors come from a man aged 40-49 years who had recovered from COVID-19.

The chain links TRBV6-9 to TRBJ2-6; D gene uncertain. V was cut by 7 bases and J by 1 base, with 11 bases left in between. Germline CDR1 MNHGY, CDR2 SVAAGI. There are 15 residues in the CDR3. CDR3 region: CASTDNPSGANVLTF. Written as DNA, the CDR3 is TGTGCCAGCACCGACAACCCTTCTGGGGCCAACGTCCTGACTTTC.

The chain joins TRBV5-4 to TRBJ2-3; 10 bases align to TRBD1. After removal of 5 bases from V and 3 bases from J, the junction contained 6 bases not matched to a gene. The germline gives CDR1 SGHNT, CDR2 YYREEE (reference sequence). This CDR3 spans 15 amino acids. The DNA for the CDR3 is TGTGCCAGCAGTTCTCCGGGACAGGGGACAGATACGCAGTATTTT. Translating it yields CASSSPGQGTDTQYF.

The genes are TRBV10-3 and TRBJ2-3; a possible D gene is TRBD2 (5 bases). The germline V gene has CDR1 ENHRY and CDR2 SYGVKD. The germline V and J ends were trimmed by 3 bases and 3 bases, with 10 bases remaining between them. The CDR3 sequence is 14 residues long. The CDR3, as DNA: TGTGCCATCAGTGACTTTTCGGGGACAGATACGCAGTATTTT. Protein product: CAISDFSGTDTQYF.

With respect to this clone: Within the sample, other DNA sequences also encode this same CDR3. V gene TRBV9 combines with J gene TRBJ2-2; 12 positions match TRBD2. Germline V gene data show CDR1 as SGDLS and CDR2 as YYNGEE. Germline trimming cut 3 bases from V and 4 bases from J; bases unmatched to any gene: 4. The CDR3 runs to 16 residues. This CDR3 is CASSALAGGVTGELFF. The CDR3 bases are TGTGCCAGCAGCGCCCTAGCGGGAGGGGTCACCGGGGAGCTGTTTTTT. Together with reference TRBV9 and TRBJ2-2, the CDR3 gives the full variable domain: DSGVTQTPKHLITATGQRVTLRCSPRSGDLSVYWYQQSLDQGLQFLIQYYNGEERAKGNILERFSAQQFPDLHSELNLSSLELGDSALYFCASSALAGGVTGELFFGEGSRLTVL.

This clone was seen a handful of times. The chain uses TRBV6-2 or TRBV6-3 and TRBJ2-3, with 10 bases matching TRBD2. The CDR3 has 16 residues. Germline CDR1 MNHEY, CDR2 SVGEGT. J lost 2 bases, V lost 2 bases, and 4 bases had no gene match. CDR3 in DNA: TGTGCCAGCAGTTACACCCTAGCGGGAGTCACAGATACGCAGTATTTT. Its translation: CASSYTLAGVTDTQYF.

This clone occurred many times. The gene calls are TRBV10-3 and TRBJ2-7; 10 bases are a match to TRBD2. The germline CDR1 and CDR2 sequences are ENHRY and SYGVKD. The V segment lost 4 bases and the J segment 5 bases; nucleotides outside the gene matches: 17. The CDR3 consists of 18 residues. The CDR3 protein is CAISGESGGAVYWDEQYF. The CDR3 coding sequence is TGTGCCATCAGTGGAGAAAGCGGGGGGGCCGTGTACTGGGACGAGCAGTACTTC.

The V call is TRBV19, the J call TRBJ1-1; D gene unclear. Trimming pared 7 bases from V and 0 bases from J, leaving 9 bases between. Germline V gives CDR1 LNHDA, CDR2 SQIVND (reference sequence). The CDR3 spans 13 residues. In DNA, the CDR3 is TGTGCCAGTACTCGAGGGTTGAACACTGAAGCTTTCTTT. Translation: CASTRGLNTEAFF.

This clone was counted once. This chain links TRBV10-3 with TRBJ1-3; weak D call: TRBD1 (5 bases). The CDR3 is 16 residues long. The V gene's germline CDR1 is ENHRY and CDR2 SYGVKD. Trimming pared 0 bases from V and 2 bases from J, leaving 11 bases between. The CDR3, as DNA: TGTGCCATCAGTGAGTCTTGGGGGGAAGCTGGAAACACCATATATTTT. Its protein product is CAISESWGEAGNTIYF.

V is TRBV7-8 and J is TRBJ1-4; tentative D call: TRBD1 (5 bases). Trimming removed 4 bases from V and 8 bases from J, with 11 bases in between. Germline CDR1 is SGHVS and CDR2 is FQNEAQ. The CDR3 consists of 13 residues. Here the CDR3 DNA reads TGTGCCAGCAGCTCCAGGGTGTGGGAAAAACTGTTTTTT. The encoded protein is CASSSRVWEKLFF.

J is TRBJ2-5 and V is TRBV9; D is unresolved. Trimming took 4 bases from V and 7 from J, leaving 11 bases between them. The CDR3 contains 12 residues. In germline, CDR1 is SGDLS, CDR2 YYNGEE. In DNA, the CDR3 is TGTGCCAGCAGCCGATCCTCGGGGACCCAGTACTTC. Amino acids: CASSRSSGTQYF.

The V and J genes are TRBV3-1 (or the pseudogene TRBV3-2) and TRBJ2-5, with 7 positions matching TRBD2. The CDR3 has 12 residues. V gave up 4 bases and J gave up 4 bases; unmatched junction bases: 0. CDR1 is LGHDT, CDR2 YNNKEL, per germline (reference sequence). Here the CDR3 reads CASSRGGETQYF. The CDR3 nucleotides read TGTGCCAGCAGCCGGGGGGGAGAGACCCAGTACTTC.

The chain joins TRBV19 to TRBJ1-2, with 7 bases matching TRBD1. This CDR3 comprises 13 residues. Trimming cost V 6 bases and J 6 bases; bases outside gene matches: 7. Germline V gene sequence: CDR1 LNHDA, CDR2 SQIVND (reference sequence). This CDR3 is CASRLKQGNGYTF. For the CDR3, the DNA is TGTGCCAGTAGGCTAAAACAGGGGAATGGCTACACCTTC.

The chain employs TRBV5-1 and TRBJ1-5; no clear D gene. Trimming left V 0 bases short and J 2 bases short, with 12 bases between. CDR1 is SGHRS, CDR2 YFSETQ, per germline. The CDR3 contains 16 residues. The CDR3 sequence: CASSLDGHAGNQPQHF. CDR3 bases: TGCGCCAGCAGCTTGGATGGCCACGCTGGCAATCAGCCCCAGCATTTT.

The chain links TRBV4-3 to TRBJ2-1; 12 bases are shared with TRBD1. Per germline, CDR1 LGHNA and CDR2 YSLEER. This CDR3 contains 15 residues. V lost 1 base to trimming and J lost 9 bases; unmatched junction nucleotides: 4. The DNA of the CDR3 is TGCGCCAGCAGCCAAGGCCGGGACAGGGGGCGTGAGCAGTTCTTC. Its translation: CASSQGRDRGREQFF.

The V gene is TRBV12-3 or TRBV12-4, the J gene TRBJ2-1, with D perhaps matching TRBD1 (5 bases). The CDR3 is 13 residues long. V was clipped by 0 bases and J by 12 bases, with 12 bases between them. Here the CDR3 DNA reads TGTGCCAGCAGTTTAGCGGGGCAGTCCTGGCAGTTCTTC. This codes for CASSLAGQSWQFF.

The chain joins TRBV9 to TRBJ2-3; 13 bases line up with TRBD2. The germline V gene encodes CDR1 SGDLS and CDR2 YYNGEE. The length of the CDR3 is 16 residues. The trim removed 3 bases at V and 1 base at J, leaving 2 bases unmatched. The CDR3, as DNA: TGTGCCAGCAGCGGGACTAGCGGGGGCCGCACAGATACGCAGTATTTT. Translated, it gives CASSGTSGGRTDTQYF. Together with reference TRBV9 and TRBJ2-3, the CDR3 gives the full variable domain: DSGVTQTPKHLITATGQRVTLRCSPRSGDLSVYWYQQSLDQGLQFLIQYYNGEERAKGNILERFSAQQFPDLHSELNLSSLELGDSALYFCASSGTSGGRTDTQYFGPGTRLTVL.

The CDR3 bases are TGTGCCAGCAGTCAATCCCAGGCGAGCTATGGCTACACCTTC. This translates into CASSQSQASYGYTF. The chain recombines TRBV6-2 or TRBV6-3 with TRBJ1-2; D unresolved. The V gene lost 5 bases and the J gene lost 4 bases, with 14 bases spanning the gap. The CDR3 totals 14 residues. Germline values: CDR1 MNHEY, CDR2 SVGEGT.

The V gene is TRBV15, the J gene TRBJ1-5; D is possibly TRBD1 (6 bases). The CDR3 consists of 16 residues. Germline V gene data show CDR1 as LNHNV and CDR2 as YYDKDF (reference sequence). The V gene lost 0 bases and the J gene lost 0 bases, with 9 bases spanning the gap. The CDR3 loop reads CATSRDQGPSNQPQHF. For the CDR3, the DNA is TGTGCCACCAGCAGAGATCAGGGGCCTAGCAATCAGCCCCAGCATTTT.

In its sample, this clone was seen once. This chain joins TRBV30 and TRBJ1-1; TRBD1 matches 7 bases. CDR3 length: 13 amino acids. Looked up from germline, CDR1 is GTSNPN and CDR2 is SVGIG (reference sequence). Trimming removed 5 bases from V and 4 bases from J; junction bases left unmatched: 7. The DNA of the CDR3 is TGTGCCTGGGCCACAGGGGAAGGCACTGAAGCTTTCTTT. This gives the protein CAWATGEGTEAFF.

This rearrangement joins TRBV6-5 to TRBJ1-5, with D possibly TRBD1 on 6 matching bases. This CDR3 comprises 14 residues. The V end lost 5 bases, the J end lost 2 bases, and 10 bases lay between the germline ends. Germline V gene lookup returns CDR1 MNHEY and CDR2 SVGAGI. CDR3 residues: CASSHRQGNQPQHF. CDR3 coding DNA: TGTGCCAGCAGTCACCGACAGGGCAATCAGCCCCAGCATTTT.

The chain links TRBV7-6 to TRBJ2-7; 7 nucleotides match TRBD2. Looked up from germline, CDR1 is SGHVS and CDR2 is FNYEAQ. Unmatched junction bases numbered 13, after V lost 5 bases and J lost 0 bases. CDR3 length equals 17 residues. In DNA form, the CDR3 reads TGTGCCAGCAGCCCAATGGCCACTAGCGTATCCTCCTACGAGCAGTACTTC. Residues: CASSPMATSVSSYEQYF. The full variable domain, completed using reference TRBV7-6 and TRBJ2-7, is GAGVSQSPRYKVTKRGQDVALRCDPISGHVSLYWYRQALGQGPEFLTYFNYEAQQDKSGLPNDRFSAERPEGSISTLTIQRTEQRDSAMYRCASSPMATSVSSYEQYFGPGTRLTVT.

The chain combines TRBV7-9 with TRBJ2-7; 7 bases map to TRBD2. The CDR3 contains 14 residues. V lost 8 bases, J lost 6 bases, and 13 bases stayed unmatched. Germline V lookup: CDR1 SEHNR, CDR2 FQNEAQ (reference sequence). The chain's CDR3 is CASRIRRGRAEQYF. The CDR3 nucleotides read TGTGCCAGCCGAATACGTCGAGGGAGGGCCGAGCAGTACTTC.

V usage is TRBV18 and J usage is TRBJ2-1; D is possibly TRBD1 (6 bases). Looked up from germline, CDR1 is KGHSH and CDR2 is LQKENI. The ends were cut back, 1 base at V and 6 bases at J, with 7 bases in the middle. The CDR3 runs to 13 residues. The CDR3 sequence: CASSPRRGNEQFF. The CDR3 coding sequence is TGTGCCAGCTCACCACGCAGGGGCAATGAGCAGTTCTTC.

The chain employs TRBV11-3 and TRBJ2-5, with TRBD2 identical over 8 bases. Looked up from germline, CDR1 is SGHNT and CDR2 is YENEEA. CDR3 size: 15 residues. Germline trimming cut 3 bases from V and 5 bases from J; bases unmatched to any gene: 8. The CDR3 sequence is CASSLGAGGTETQYF. CDR3 nucleotides: TGTGCCAGCAGCTTGGGGGCGGGGGGCACGGAGACCCAGTACTTC.

The chain links TRBV4-3 to TRBJ2-5; the match to TRBD1 covers 8 bases. Germline CDR1 is LGHNA and CDR2 is YSLEER. The J segment lost 4 bases and the V segment lost 1 base, leaving 5 bases of the junction unmatched. This CDR3 contains 15 residues. CDR3: CASSQVSTGGETQYF. The CDR3, as DNA: TGCGCCAGCAGCCAAGTTTCCACAGGGGGAGAGACCCAGTACTTC.

This clone was picked up one time. The chain couples TRBV28 to TRBJ2-1; 8 nucleotides match TRBD1. The CDR3 runs to 15 residues. Unmatched junction bases numbered 9, after V lost 6 bases and J lost 5 bases. Per germline, CDR1 MDHEN and CDR2 SYDVKM. CDR3 residues: CASSSRDRSDNEQFF. CDR3 nucleotide sequence: TGTGCCAGCAGCAGCCGGGACAGGTCCGACAATGAGCAGTTCTTC.

V is TRBV7-6 and J is TRBJ2-3; the match to TRBD2 covers 11 bases. The CDR3 runs 16 residues. Germline-derived CDR1 and CDR2 are SGHVS and FNYEAQ. V shed 1 base and J 0 bases; nucleotides not matched to a gene: 0. CDR3 in amino acids: CASSLVAGGSTDTQYF. The CDR3 region has the DNA TGTGCCAGCAGCTTAGTAGCGGGGGGGAGCACAGATACGCAGTATTTT.

The rearrangement joins TRBV7-8 to TRBJ2-7, with 8 bases matching TRBD1. The germline V gene has CDR1 SGHVS and CDR2 FQNEAQ. Trimming cost V 5 bases and J 4 bases; bases outside gene matches: 7. This CDR3 has 14 residues. The CDR3 DNA sequence: TGTGCCAGCAGCCAGGGACAGGCCCTATACGAGCAGTACTTC. The encoded protein is CASSQGQALYEQYF.

The J gene is TRBJ1-5, the V gene TRBV7-2, with a weak D call TRBD1 (6 bases). This CDR3 comprises 15 residues. Trimming stripped 2 bases from V and 6 bases from J, with 14 bases between. Germline V gives CDR1 SGHTA, CDR2 FQGNSA. The CDR3 sequence: CASSLSIQGSQPQHF. CDR3 bases: TGTGCCAGCAGCTTATCCATACAGGGAAGTCAGCCCCAGCATTTT.